This TCR beta chain was identified in a study of beta chain features in type 1 diabetes. The overall study: There were approximately 100 million sorted cells examined across all samples. Study-level findings and limits: Patients and controls would be equally affected if PCR favored shorter templates.

CDR1 is GTSNPN, CDR2 SVGIG, per germline (reference sequence). CDR3 size: 14 residues. Trimming removed 3 bases at V and 0 bases at J, with 9 bases between. The study reverse transcribed the entire isolated RNA, so it sequenced expressed TCRB transcripts. TCRdb keeps only in-frame clones here, not all; method: immunoSEQ multiplex PCR. This sample has roughly 130,000 clones; 9% to 9.5% occur once, and the top ten carry about 0.61%. With respect to this clone: Its specificity is not known.

The chain links TRBV30 to TRBJ1-5, with TRBD1 as a possible D gene (5 bases). The TCR sequence derives from a man between 18 and 29 years old in good health. The specimen was central memory CD4+ T cells from blood. In nucleotides, the CDR3 is TGTGCCTGGAGCTCAGGGATTAGCAATCAGCCCCAGCATTTT. Residues: CAWSSGISNQPQHF. The full variable domain, with the rest looked up from reference TRBV30 and TRBJ1-5, is SQTIHQWPATLVQPVGSPLSLECTVEGTSNPNLYWYRQAAGRGLQLLFYSVGIGQISSEVPQNLSASRPQDRQFILSSKKLLLSDSGFYLCAWSSGISNQPQHFGDGTRLSIL.